These 18 T cell receptor beta chains came from one sample sequenced in a study of cytomegalovirus exposure and HLA in healthy donors. Primers: 60 Vbeta forward and 13 Jbeta reverse. Produced via immunoSEQ multiplex PCR; TCRdb's table is partial and in-frame only. The sample lists about 98,000 clones, about four fifths seen once, with 7.5% to 9.5% in the top ten. Sequencing was carried out using PBMCs. These receptors originate from a human donor in good health.

The chain uses TRBV28 and TRBJ1-4; D gene unclear. The CDR3 runs 13 residues. The ends were cut back, 8 bases at V and 11 bases at J, with 18 bases in the middle. Per germline, CDR1 MDHEN and CDR2 SYDVKM. The CDR3 region is CASGLPNPGKLFF. The CDR3 DNA reads as TGTGCCAGCGGACTCCCGAATCCGGGCAAACTGTTTTTT.

V is TRBV10-1 and J is TRBJ1-1, with D possibly matching TRBD1 (5 bases). V was cut by 2 bases and J by 10 bases, with 11 bases left in between. This CDR3 is built from 12 residues. Germline V gives CDR1 WNHNN, CDR2 SYGVQD (reference sequence). CDR3 sequence (DNA): TGCGCCAGCAGTGAGGGTTCAGGGCGAGCTTTCTTT. Its translation is CASSEGSGRAFF.

This clone was detected only once. This chain links TRBV11-2 with TRBJ2-7, with D possibly TRBD2 on 6 matching bases. CDR1 is SGHAT, CDR2 FQNNGV, per germline. The V end was cut by 5 bases, the J end by 2 bases, with 28 bases between. The CDR3 sequence is 19 residues long. The CDR3 loop is CASSRISGSVGMKAYEQYF. The CDR3 bases are TGTGCCAGCAGCCGAATAAGCGGGTCAGTAGGGATGAAGGCCTACGAGCAGTACTTC.

This clone has just a few counts. V and J are TRBV19 and TRBJ1-1; tentative D call: TRBD1 (5 bases). This CDR3 is 15 amino acids long. The ends were cut back, 7 bases at V and 5 bases at J, with 20 bases in the middle. The germline gives CDR1 LNHDA, CDR2 SQIVND (reference sequence). CDR3 sequence reads: CASTNTGGSNTEAFF. CDR3 nucleotide sequence: TGTGCCAGTACCAACACCGGGGGATCTAATACTGAAGCTTTCTTT.

CDR3 in DNA: TGCGCCAGCAGCTTGGCCAGGGCAGGGGAAAACACCATATATTTT. Protein sequence: CASSLARAGENTIYF. The chain recombines TRBV5-1 with TRBJ1-3; TRBD1 is a possible D gene (6 bases). The germline V gene has CDR1 SGHRS and CDR2 YFSETQ. V shed 0 bases and J shed 6 bases, with 13 bases lying between them. The CDR3 has 15 residues. The whole variable domain, filled in from reference TRBV5-1 and TRBJ1-3, reads KAGVTQTPRYLIKTRGQQVTLSCSPISGHRSVSWYQQTPGQGLQFLFEYFSETQRNKGNFPGRFSGRQFSNSRSEMNVSTLELGDSALYLCASSLARAGENTIYFGEGSWLTVV.

The V gene is TRBV19, the J gene TRBJ1-1; 10 bases match TRBD1. The CDR3 has 15 residues. The germline V gene encodes CDR1 LNHDA and CDR2 SQIVND (reference sequence). The V segment lost 4 bases and the J segment 6 bases; nucleotides outside the gene matches: 8. The CDR3 coding sequence is TGTGCCAGTAGTACCCTCCGGGACAGGGGCGCTGAAGCTTTCTTT. It specifies CASSTLRDRGAEAFF.

The gene calls are TRBV27 and TRBJ2-1, with D perhaps matching TRBD2 (6 bases). The germline V gene has CDR1 MNHEY and CDR2 SMNVEV (reference sequence). CDR3 length: 16 residues. The V end lost 6 bases, the J end lost 2 bases, and 17 bases lay between the germline ends. CDR3 bases: TGTGCCAGCAGCTTTACCCTCGGAGGGACCTACAATGAGCAGTTCTTC. The encoded protein is CASSFTLGGTYNEQFF.

This clone was found a few times. The V and J genes are TRBV4-3 and TRBJ2-2, with 8 bases that match TRBD1. CDR1 is LGHNA, CDR2 YSLEER, per germline. The CDR3 has 16 amino acids. V trimming: 3 bases; J trimming: 3 bases; junction bases outside the gene matches: 6. The CDR3 is CASSHVTGVDTGELFF. The CDR3 DNA reads as TGCGCCAGCAGCCACGTGACAGGGGTCGACACCGGGGAGCTGTTTTTT.

The CDR3 is CASSIAGQGTYNEQFF. Here the CDR3 DNA reads TGTGCCAGTAGTATAGCTGGACAGGGTACCTACAATGAGCAGTTCTTC. The J gene is TRBJ2-1, the V gene TRBV19; 8 bases fit TRBD1. CDR1 LNHDA and CDR2 SQIVND come from the germline V gene (reference sequence). V was pared by 1 base and J by 2 bases, with 4 bases of the junction left unmatched. CDR3 size: 16 residues.

V and J are TRBV4-2 and TRBJ2-2; TRBD2 agrees at 10 bases. The CDR3 has 17 amino acids. The germline CDR1 and CDR2 sequences are LGHNA and YNFKEQ. V gave up 2 bases and J gave up 7 bases; unmatched junction bases: 10. The CDR3 nucleotides are TGTGCCAGCAGCCAAAGGCATCAGCGGGGGGGCATCGGGGAGCTGTTTTTT. Its protein product is CASSQRHQRGGIGELFF.

CDR3 in DNA: TGTGCCAGCAGCCAAGATGGGGCTAGTGACTCCTACGAGCAGTACTTC. This codes for CASSQDGASDSYEQYF. The V gene is TRBV4-2, the J gene TRBJ2-7; D is perhaps TRBD1 (5 bases). Germline V gives CDR1 LGHNA, CDR2 YNFKEQ. The CDR3 extends over 16 amino acids. Trimming pared 0 bases from V and 0 bases from J, leaving 12 bases between.

The gene calls are TRBV5-4 and TRBJ2-7; the match to TRBD1 covers 11 bases. Unmatched junction bases numbered 5, after V lost 4 bases and J lost 5 bases. CDR1 is SGHNT and CDR2 is YYREEE in the germline V gene (reference sequence). The CDR3 spans 14 residues. In DNA form, the CDR3 reads TGTGCCAGCAGCGGACAGGGGGCGCGGAACGAGCAGTACTTC. As protein: CASSGQGARNEQYF.

The V and J genes are TRBV6-5 and TRBJ1-1; possibly TRBD1 for D (6 bases). CDR3 length: 13 amino acids. V was pared by 0 bases and J by 11 bases, with 13 bases between. Germline loops: CDR1 MNHEY, CDR2 SVGAGI. The chain's CDR3 is CASSYSGGLGAFF. DNA of the CDR3: TGTGCCAGCAGTTACTCGGGGGGGCTAGGGGCTTTCTTT.

This sequence joins TRBV7-2 and TRBJ1-5; TRBD1 matches 10 bases. This CDR3 comprises 13 residues. V lost 6 bases and J lost 7; bases outside the gene matches: 3. Germline CDR1 SGHTA, CDR2 FQGNSA. The CDR3 protein is CASRTGGRQPQHF. CDR3 in DNA: TGTGCCAGCAGGACAGGGGGCCGGCAGCCCCAGCATTTT.

The chain carries TRBV27 and TRBJ1-4; 7 nucleotides match TRBD1. The V gene's germline CDR1 is MNHEY and CDR2 SMNVEV (reference sequence). The CDR3 extends over 15 amino acids. Trimming cost V 5 bases and J 1 base; bases outside gene matches: 4. CDR3 sequence (DNA): TGTGCCAGCAGTCAGGGGGATTTAACTAATGAAAAACTGTTTTTT. The encoded protein is CASSQGDLTNEKLFF.

V and J are TRBV30 and TRBJ2-7, with D possibly being TRBD2 (6 bases). Trimming shortened V by 2 bases and J by 4 bases, and 18 bases separated the two germline ends. The CDR3 loop spans 15 amino acids. Germline-derived CDR1 and CDR2 are GTSNPN and SVGIG (reference sequence). The chain's CDR3 is CAWSKVTREVYEQYF. Here the CDR3 DNA reads TGTGCCTGGAGTAAAGTGACGAGGGAGGTGTACGAGCAGTACTTC. Filled out from reference TRBV30 and TRBJ2-7, the complete variable domain reads SQTIHQWPATLVQPVGSPLSLECTVEGTSNPNLYWYRQAAGRGLQLLFYSVGIGQISSEVPQNLSASRPQDRQFILSSKKLLLSDSGFYLCAWSKVTREVYEQYFGPGTRLTVT.

V usage is TRBV5-4 and J usage is TRBJ2-1; 9 bases map to TRBD1. Trimming cost V 3 bases and J 8 bases; bases outside gene matches: 9. Germline V gene lookup returns CDR1 SGHNT and CDR2 YYREEE (reference sequence). This CDR3 spans 15 amino acids. DNA of the CDR3: TGTGCCAGCAGCTCCGGGACAGGGATAATGTATGAGCAGTTCTTC. The encoded protein is CASSSGTGIMYEQFF.

The rearrangement links TRBV5-1 to TRBJ1-4; D ambiguous. CDR3 length: 17 residues. V lost 0 bases and J lost 6, with 18 bases in between. Germline V gene data show CDR1 as SGHRS and CDR2 as YFSETQ. CDR3 residues: CASSLGAVGHGYEKLFF. The DNA of the CDR3 is TGCGCCAGCAGCTTGGGAGCGGTCGGGCACGGTTATGAAAAACTGTTTTTT.